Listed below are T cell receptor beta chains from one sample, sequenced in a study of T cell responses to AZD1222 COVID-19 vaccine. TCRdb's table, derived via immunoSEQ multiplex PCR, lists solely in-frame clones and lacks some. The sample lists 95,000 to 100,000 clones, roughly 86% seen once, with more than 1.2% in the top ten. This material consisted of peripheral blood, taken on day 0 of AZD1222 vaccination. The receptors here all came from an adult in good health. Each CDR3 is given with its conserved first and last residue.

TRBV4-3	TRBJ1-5	CASSQDFRDNQPQHF
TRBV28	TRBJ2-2	CASSGLVERANTGELFF
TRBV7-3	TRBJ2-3	CASSPTWGRGTDTQYF
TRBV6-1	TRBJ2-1	CASSENGLARNEQFF
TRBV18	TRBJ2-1	CASSPPIRRNIYEQFF
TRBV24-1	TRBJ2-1	CATSDPGQGLNEQFF
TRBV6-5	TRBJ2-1	CASRLAGENEQFF
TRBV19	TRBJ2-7	CASSIDPGLAGLMHF
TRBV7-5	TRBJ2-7	CARSLGCAEQYF
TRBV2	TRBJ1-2	CASRFGQGVGYTF
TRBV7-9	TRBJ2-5	CASRSHLRGVETQYF
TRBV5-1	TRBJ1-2	CASSLEAAGVYGYTF
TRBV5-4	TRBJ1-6	CASSLVGQPNSPLHF
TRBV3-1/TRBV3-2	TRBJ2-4	CASSHKGGVNIQYF
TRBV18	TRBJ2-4	CASSPPERTSGRRYIQYF
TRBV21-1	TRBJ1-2	CASTPNRQGHYGYTF
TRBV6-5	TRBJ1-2	CASSTGDGYTF
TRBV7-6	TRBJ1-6	CASSLGQGIGSPLHF
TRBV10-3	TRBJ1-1	CAISEGSTEAFF
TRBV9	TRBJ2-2	CASSARTSSDTGELFF
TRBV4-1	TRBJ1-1	CASSRGPAMEGFF
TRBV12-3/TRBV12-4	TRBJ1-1	CASRTTGHTEAFF
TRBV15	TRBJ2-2	CATRTGLNTGELFF
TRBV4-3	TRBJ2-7	CASSQDGGQGGYEQYF
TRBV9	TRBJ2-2	CASSINGELFF
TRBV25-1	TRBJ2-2	CASSEWKGDTGELFF
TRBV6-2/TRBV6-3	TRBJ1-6	CASSYPQGNSPLHF
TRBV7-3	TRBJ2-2	CASSSGTGAGTGELFF
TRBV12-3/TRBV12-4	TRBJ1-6	CASSIFPSPLHF
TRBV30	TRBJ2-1	CAWTNGGTYNEQFF
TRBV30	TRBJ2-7	CAWSKGLGDSYEQYF
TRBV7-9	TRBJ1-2	CASRKPTGVSGYTF
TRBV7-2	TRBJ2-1	CASSHLRDSIYNEQFF
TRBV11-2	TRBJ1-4	CASSPNWQGPNEKLFF
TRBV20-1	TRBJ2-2	CSASKGLNTGELFF
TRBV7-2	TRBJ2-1	CASSGRTSGAPNAQFF
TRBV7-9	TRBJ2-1	CAGSTEVYNEQFF
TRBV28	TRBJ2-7	CASSDGASGPYEQYF
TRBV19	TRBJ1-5	CASSIPGQGRTQPQHF
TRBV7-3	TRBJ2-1	CASSSRVDPYNEQFF
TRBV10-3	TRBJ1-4	CAISARQGMDEKLFF
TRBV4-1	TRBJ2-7	CASSQVLKYEQYF
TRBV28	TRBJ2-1	CASRPGPGLLDEQFF
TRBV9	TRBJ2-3	CASSVDGVDTQYF
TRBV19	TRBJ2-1	CASIGPMREAYNEQFF
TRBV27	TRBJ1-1	CASGKNGGNTEAFF
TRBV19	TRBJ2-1	CASSMGSFLAGVYNEQFF
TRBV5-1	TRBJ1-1	CASSFGDNTEAFF